The next 3 T cell receptor beta chains were all read from a single sample in a study of cytomegalovirus exposure and HLA in healthy donors. Vbeta (60) and Jbeta (13) primers were used in the PCR. TCRdb's table, derived via immunoSEQ multiplex PCR, lists solely in-frame clones and lacks some. The top ten hold 4.5% to 5.5% of the sample, which has approximately 160,000 clones, about 80% seen once. Sequencing used PBMCs. These receptors were taken from a man younger than 35 in good health and CMV-seronegative.

This clone has a handful of counts. The chain links TRBV6-5 to TRBJ2-7; 7 nucleotides align to TRBD1. The CDR3 contains 14 residues. Trimming removed 6 bases from V and 2 bases from J; junction bases left unmatched: 7. Per germline, CDR1 MNHEY and CDR2 SVGAGI. The CDR3, as DNA: TGTGCCAGCAGGATCTTCCAGGGGGCCTACGAGCAGTACTTC. This gives the protein CASRIFQGAYEQYF.

The chain has TRBV7-9 and TRBJ1-5; D gene ambiguous. The CDR3 spans 14 residues. Deletions cut 1 base from V and 5 bases from J, with 9 bases between. Germline loops: CDR1 SEHNR, CDR2 FQNEAQ (reference sequence). CDR3 protein: CASSLGGIDQPQHF. DNA for the CDR3: TGTGCCAGCAGCTTAGGAGGTATCGATCAGCCCCAGCATTTT.

This sequence joins TRBV4-2 and TRBJ2-3, with TRBD1 as a possible D gene (6 bases). Germline CDR1 reads LGHNA; CDR2 reads YNFKEQ. Trimming took 3 bases from V and 6 from J, leaving 28 bases between them. The CDR3 is 19 residues long. For the CDR3, the DNA is TGTGCCAGCAGCCATTATCTCGTCGGGACAAATCCTCCGGGGGATACGCAGTATTTT. It codes for CASSHYLVGTNPPGDTQYF.